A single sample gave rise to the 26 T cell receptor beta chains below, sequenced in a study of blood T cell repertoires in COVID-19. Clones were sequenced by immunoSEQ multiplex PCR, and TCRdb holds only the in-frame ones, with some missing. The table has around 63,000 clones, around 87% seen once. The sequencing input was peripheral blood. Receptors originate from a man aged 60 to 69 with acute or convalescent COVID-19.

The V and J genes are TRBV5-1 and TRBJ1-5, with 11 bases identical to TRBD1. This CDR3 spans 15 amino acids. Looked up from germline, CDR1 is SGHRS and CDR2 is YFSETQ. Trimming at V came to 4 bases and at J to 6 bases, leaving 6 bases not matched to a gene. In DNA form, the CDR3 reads TGCGCCAGCAGCCAATCGGGACAGGGGGGTCAGCCCCAGCATTTT. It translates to CASSQSGQGGQPQHF.

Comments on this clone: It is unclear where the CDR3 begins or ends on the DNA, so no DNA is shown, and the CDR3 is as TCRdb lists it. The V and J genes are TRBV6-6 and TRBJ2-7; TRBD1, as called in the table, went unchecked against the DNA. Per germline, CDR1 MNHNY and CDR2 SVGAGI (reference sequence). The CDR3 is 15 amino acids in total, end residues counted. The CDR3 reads CASSSSGQAYYEQYF.

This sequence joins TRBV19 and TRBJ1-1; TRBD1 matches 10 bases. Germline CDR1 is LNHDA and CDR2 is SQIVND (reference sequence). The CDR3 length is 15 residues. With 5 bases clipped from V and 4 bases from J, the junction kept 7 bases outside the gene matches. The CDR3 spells CASSFRQGAATEAFF. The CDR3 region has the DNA TGTGCCAGTAGTTTTAGACAGGGGGCCGCCACTGAAGCTTTCTTT. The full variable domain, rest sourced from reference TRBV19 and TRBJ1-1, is DGGITQSPKYLFRKEGQNVTLSCEQNLNHDAMYWYRQDPGQGLRLIYYSQIVNDFQKGDIAEGYSVSREKKESFPLTVTSAQKNPTAFYLCASSFRQGAATEAFFGQGTRLTVV.

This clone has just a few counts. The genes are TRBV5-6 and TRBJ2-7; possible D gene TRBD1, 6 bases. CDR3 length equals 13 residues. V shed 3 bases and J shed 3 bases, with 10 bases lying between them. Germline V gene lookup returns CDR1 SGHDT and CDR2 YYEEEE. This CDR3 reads CASSSTGFYEQYF. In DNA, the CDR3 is TGTGCCAGCAGCTCAACAGGGTTCTACGAGCAGTACTTC.

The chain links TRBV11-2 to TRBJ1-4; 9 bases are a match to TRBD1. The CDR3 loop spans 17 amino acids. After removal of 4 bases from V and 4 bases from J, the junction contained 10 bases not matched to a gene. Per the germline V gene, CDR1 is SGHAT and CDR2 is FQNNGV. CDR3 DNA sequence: TGTGCCAGCAGCTCGCAACCGGGACAGGGCCTTAATGAAAAACTGTTTTTT. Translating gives CASSSQPGQGLNEKLFF.

The CDR3 loop reads CASSHHSGGAGANVLTF. CDR3 nucleotide sequence: TGTGCCAGCAGCCATCACTCGGGGGGAGCTGGGGCCAACGTCCTGACTTTC. J is TRBJ2-6 and V is TRBV3-1 (or the pseudogene TRBV3-2); 7 bases agree with TRBD2. CDR3 length equals 17 residues. V lost 3 bases to trimming and J lost 2 bases; unmatched junction nucleotides: 7. Germline V gives CDR1 LGHDT, CDR2 YNNKEL (reference sequence).

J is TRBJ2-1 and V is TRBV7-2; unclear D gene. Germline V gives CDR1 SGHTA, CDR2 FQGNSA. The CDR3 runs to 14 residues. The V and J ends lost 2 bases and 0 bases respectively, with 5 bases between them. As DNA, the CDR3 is TGTGCCAGCAGCTTACCATCCTCCTACAATGAGCAGTTCTTC. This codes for CASSLPSSYNEQFF.

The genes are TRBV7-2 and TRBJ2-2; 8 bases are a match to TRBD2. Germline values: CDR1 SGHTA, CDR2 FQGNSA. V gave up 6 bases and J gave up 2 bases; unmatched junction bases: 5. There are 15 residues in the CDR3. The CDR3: CASREAGGNTGELFF. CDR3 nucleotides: TGTGCCAGCAGGGAGGCGGGGGGAAACACCGGGGAGCTGTTTTTT.

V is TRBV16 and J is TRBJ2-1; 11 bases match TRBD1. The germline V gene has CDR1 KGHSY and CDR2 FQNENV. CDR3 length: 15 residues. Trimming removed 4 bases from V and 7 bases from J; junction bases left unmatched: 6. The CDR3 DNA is TGTGCCAGCAGCCTTCCGGGACAGGGGGAGAATGAGCAGTTCTTC. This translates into CASSLPGQGENEQFF.

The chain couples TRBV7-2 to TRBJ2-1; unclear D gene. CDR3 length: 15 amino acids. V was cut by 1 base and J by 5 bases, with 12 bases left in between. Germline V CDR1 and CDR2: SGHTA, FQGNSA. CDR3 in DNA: TGTGCCAGCAGCTTAGGACAACCTCCTAACAATGAGCAGTTCTTC. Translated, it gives CASSLGQPPNNEQFF. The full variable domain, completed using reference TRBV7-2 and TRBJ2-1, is GAGVSQSPSNKVTEKGKDVELRCDPISGHTALYWYRQSLGQGLEFLIYFQGNSAPDKSGLPSDRFSAERTGGSVSTLTIQRTQQEDSAVYLCASSLGQPPNNEQFFGPGTRLTVL.

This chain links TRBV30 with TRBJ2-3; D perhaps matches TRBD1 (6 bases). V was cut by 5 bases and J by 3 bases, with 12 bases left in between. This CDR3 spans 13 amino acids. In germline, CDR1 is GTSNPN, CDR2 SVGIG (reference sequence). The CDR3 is CAWGKGGTDTQYF. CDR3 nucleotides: TGTGCCTGGGGGAAAGGGGGTACAGATACGCAGTATTTT.

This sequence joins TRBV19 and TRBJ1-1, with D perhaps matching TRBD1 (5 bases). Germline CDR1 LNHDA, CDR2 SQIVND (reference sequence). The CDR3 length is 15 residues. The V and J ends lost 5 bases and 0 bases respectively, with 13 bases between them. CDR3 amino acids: CASSPGGSMNTEAFF. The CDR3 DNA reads TGTGCCAGTAGTCCCGGGGGGTCGATGAACACTGAAGCTTTCTTT.

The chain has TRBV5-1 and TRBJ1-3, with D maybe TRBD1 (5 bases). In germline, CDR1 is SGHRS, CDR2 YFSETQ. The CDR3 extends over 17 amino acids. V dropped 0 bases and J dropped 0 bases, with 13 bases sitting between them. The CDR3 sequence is CASSLVQSGNSGNTIYF. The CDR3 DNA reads TGCGCCAGCAGCTTGGTTCAGTCAGGGAACTCTGGAAACACCATATATTTT.

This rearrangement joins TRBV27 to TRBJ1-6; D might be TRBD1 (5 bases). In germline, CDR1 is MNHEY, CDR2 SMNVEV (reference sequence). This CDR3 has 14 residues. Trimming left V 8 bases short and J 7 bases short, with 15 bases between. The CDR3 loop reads CASLKQGGNSPLHF. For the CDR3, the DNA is TGTGCCAGCCTTAAGCAGGGTGGAAATTCACCCCTCCACTTT.

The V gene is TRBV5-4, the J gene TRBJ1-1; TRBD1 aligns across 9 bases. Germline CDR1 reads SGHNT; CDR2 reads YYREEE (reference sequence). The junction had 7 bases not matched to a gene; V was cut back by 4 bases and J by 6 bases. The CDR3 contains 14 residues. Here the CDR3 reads CASSDGTGSAEAFF. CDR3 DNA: TGTGCCAGCAGCGACGGGACAGGGTCGGCTGAAGCTTTCTTT. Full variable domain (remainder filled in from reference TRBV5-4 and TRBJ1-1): ETGVTQSPTHLIKTRGQQVTLRCSSQSGHNTVSWYQQALGQGPQFIFQYYREEENGRGNFPPRFSGLQFPNYSSELNVNALELDDSALYLCASSDGTGSAEAFFGQGTRLTVV.

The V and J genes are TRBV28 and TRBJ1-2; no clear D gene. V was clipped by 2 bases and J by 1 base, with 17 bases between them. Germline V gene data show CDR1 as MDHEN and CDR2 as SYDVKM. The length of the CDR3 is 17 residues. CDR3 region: CASSLAGRKDGNYGYTF. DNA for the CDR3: TGTGCCAGCAGTTTAGCGGGTAGGAAAGATGGTAACTATGGCTACACCTTC.

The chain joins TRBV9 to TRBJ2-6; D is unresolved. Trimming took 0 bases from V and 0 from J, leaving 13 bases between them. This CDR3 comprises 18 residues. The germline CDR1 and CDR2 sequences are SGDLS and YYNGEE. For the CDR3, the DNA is TGTGCCAGCAGCGTAGAAAAAGGATCTAGCTCTGGGGCCAACGTCCTGACTTTC. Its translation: CASSVEKGSSSGANVLTF.

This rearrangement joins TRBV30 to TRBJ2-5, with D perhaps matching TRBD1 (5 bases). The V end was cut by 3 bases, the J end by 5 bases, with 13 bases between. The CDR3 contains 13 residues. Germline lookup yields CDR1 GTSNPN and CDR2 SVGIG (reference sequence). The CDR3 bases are TGTGCCTGGAGCTTAGGGGCCTACGAGACCCAGTACTTC. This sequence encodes CAWSLGAYETQYF.

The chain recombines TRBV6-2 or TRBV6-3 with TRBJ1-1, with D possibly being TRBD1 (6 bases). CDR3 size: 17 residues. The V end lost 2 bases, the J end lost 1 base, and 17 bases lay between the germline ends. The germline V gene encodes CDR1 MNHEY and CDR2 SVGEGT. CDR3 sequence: CASSYDRDNHPNTEAFF. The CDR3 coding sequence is TGTGCCAGCAGTTACGATCGGGACAACCATCCGAACACTGAAGCTTTCTTT.

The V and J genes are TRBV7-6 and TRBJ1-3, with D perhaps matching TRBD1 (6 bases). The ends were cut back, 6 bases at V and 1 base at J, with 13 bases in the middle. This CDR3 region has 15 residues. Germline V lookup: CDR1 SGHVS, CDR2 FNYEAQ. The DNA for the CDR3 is TGTGCCAGCAGACTAGGGACAACATCTGGAAACACCATATATTTT. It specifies CASRLGTTSGNTIYF.

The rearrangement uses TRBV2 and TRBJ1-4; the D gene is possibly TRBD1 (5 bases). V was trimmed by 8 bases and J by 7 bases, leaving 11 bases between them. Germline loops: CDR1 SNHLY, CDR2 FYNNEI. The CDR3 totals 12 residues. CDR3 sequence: CASSEGSEKLFF. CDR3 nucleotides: TGTGCCAGCTCGGAGGGGTCTGAAAAACTGTTTTTT.

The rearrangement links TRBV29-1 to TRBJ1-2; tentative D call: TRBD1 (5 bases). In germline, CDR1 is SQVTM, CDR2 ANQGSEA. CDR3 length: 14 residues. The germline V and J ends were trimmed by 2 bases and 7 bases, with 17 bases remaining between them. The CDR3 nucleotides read TGCAGCGTTGAACTTACCCGGGGCGGGGGTGGCTACACCTTC. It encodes CSVELTRGGGGYTF.

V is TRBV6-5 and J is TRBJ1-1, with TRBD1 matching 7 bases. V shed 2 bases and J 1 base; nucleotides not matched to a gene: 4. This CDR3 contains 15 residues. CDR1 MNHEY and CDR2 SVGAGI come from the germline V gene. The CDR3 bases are TGTGCCAGCAGTTACAACAGGGGATCGAACACTGAAGCTTTCTTT. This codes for CASSYNRGSNTEAFF.

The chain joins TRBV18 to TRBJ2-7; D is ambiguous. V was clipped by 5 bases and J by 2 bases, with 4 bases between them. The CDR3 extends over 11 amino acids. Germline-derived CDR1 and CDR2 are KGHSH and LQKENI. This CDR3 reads CASSEAYEQYF. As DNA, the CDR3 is TGTGCCAGCTCAGAGGCCTACGAGCAGTACTTC.

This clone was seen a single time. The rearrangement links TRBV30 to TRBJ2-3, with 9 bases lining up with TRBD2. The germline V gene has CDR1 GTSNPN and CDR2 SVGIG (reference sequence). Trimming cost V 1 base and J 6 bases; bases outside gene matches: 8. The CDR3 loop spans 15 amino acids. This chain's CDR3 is CAWSGASGDKDTQYF. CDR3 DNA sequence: TGTGCCTGGAGTGGGGCTAGCGGGGACAAGGATACGCAGTATTTT. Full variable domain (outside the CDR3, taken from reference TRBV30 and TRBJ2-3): SQTIHQWPATLVQPVGSPLSLECTVEGTSNPNLYWYRQAAGRGLQLLFYSVGIGQISSEVPQNLSASRPQDRQFILSSKKLLLSDSGFYLCAWSGASGDKDTQYFGPGTRLTVL.

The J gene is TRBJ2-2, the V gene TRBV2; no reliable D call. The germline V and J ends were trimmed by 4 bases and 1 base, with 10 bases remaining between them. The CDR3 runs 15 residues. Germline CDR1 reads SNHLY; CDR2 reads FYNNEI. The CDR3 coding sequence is TGTGCCAGCAGTGCACTGGGCGAGAACACCGGGGAGCTGTTTTTT. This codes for CASSALGENTGELFF.